Following are 32 T cell receptor beta chains from one sample sequenced in a study of beta chain features in type 1 diabetes. Expressed TCRB transcripts got sequenced, as all isolated RNA was reverse transcribed. Sequencing was performed with immunoSEQ multiplex PCR; in TCRdb, only in-frame clones are kept and a portion is missing. The sample yields some 40,000 clones, about 52% seen once. The source material was central memory CD4+ T cells from blood. These receptor sequences come from a woman under 30 in good health.

DNA for the CDR3: TGTGCCAGCAGCTTAGACAACGAGCAGTACTTC. This encodes CASSLDNEQYF. The chain links TRBV7-6 to TRBJ2-7; no definite D call. CDR1 and CDR2 (germline): SGHVS, FNYEAQ. The CDR3 length is 11 residues. Trimming pared 1 base from V and 5 bases from J, leaving 3 bases between. The full variable domain, completed using reference TRBV7-6 and TRBJ2-7, is GAGVSQSPRYKVTKRGQDVALRCDPISGHVSLYWYRQALGQGPEFLTYFNYEAQQDKSGLPNDRFSAERPEGSISTLTIQRTEQRDSAMYRCASSLDNEQYFGPGTRLTVT.

The CDR3 DNA sequence: TGTGCCAGAGGGACAGGGGGGCCCAGCGGCTACACCTTC. As protein: CARGTGGPSGYTF. This chain joins TRBV19 and TRBJ1-2; 11 bases agree with TRBD1. Germline V gene sequence: CDR1 LNHDA, CDR2 SQIVND (reference sequence). The CDR3 contains 13 residues. V dropped 9 bases and J dropped 8; count of bases not matched to a gene: 8.

This clone was counted only a few times. The chain is built from TRBV2 and TRBJ1-3; D not resolved. The CDR3 loop spans 13 amino acids. The V gene lost 7 bases and the J gene lost 0 bases, with 7 bases spanning the gap. CDR1 SNHLY and CDR2 FYNNEI come from the germline V gene. The CDR3 region is CASNQDSGNTIYF. The CDR3 coding sequence is TGTGCCAGCAATCAGGACTCTGGAAACACCATATATTTT.

V gene TRBV13 combines with J gene TRBJ2-3, with 8 bases fitting TRBD2. The CDR3 consists of 14 residues. CDR1 is PRHDT, CDR2 FYEKMQ, per germline (reference sequence). V dropped 5 bases and J dropped 6; count of bases not matched to a gene: 7. DNA for the CDR3: TGTGCCAGCAGCCTCGATAGCGGGACCGATACGCAGTATTTT. Its protein product is CASSLDSGTDTQYF.

This chain joins TRBV18 and TRBJ2-5, with D tentatively TRBD1 (5 bases). The CDR3 loop spans 15 amino acids. Germline assignment: CDR1 KGHSH and CDR2 LQKENI. The V end was cut by 0 bases, the J end by 4 bases, with 12 bases between. The CDR3, as DNA: TGTGCCAGCTCACCACCAGGTCAGGGAACAGAGACCCAGTACTTC. Translated: CASSPPGQGTETQYF.

The CDR3 DNA is TGTGCCTGGACCCCACACCGGGGAGTTTATGGCTACACCTTC. This codes for CAWTPHRGVYGYTF. The rearrangement uses TRBV30 and TRBJ1-2; D not certain. V lost 4 bases, J lost 5 bases, and 17 bases lay in between. The CDR3 has 14 amino acids. Germline CDR1 is GTSNPN and CDR2 is SVGIG (reference sequence).

V and J are TRBV2 and TRBJ1-2; D is perhaps TRBD1 (5 bases). CDR3 length: 15 residues. CDR1 is SNHLY, CDR2 FYNNEI, per germline. With 1 base removed from V and 5 bases from J, the gap between germline ends came to 14 bases. This CDR3 reads CASSEDRYSTYGYTF. CDR3 coding DNA: TGTGCCAGCAGTGAAGACAGGTATTCGACATATGGCTACACCTTC.

The chain uses TRBV9 and TRBJ2-3; 8 nucleotides line up with TRBD1. V trimming: 3 bases; J trimming: 6 bases; junction bases outside the gene matches: 6. In germline, CDR1 is SGDLS, CDR2 YYNGEE. The CDR3 is made up of 14 amino acids. CDR3 sequence (DNA): TGTGCCAGCAGCGGCGACAGGGGTTGGGATACGCAGTATTTT. Protein: CASSGDRGWDTQYF.

V is TRBV7-8 and J is TRBJ2-5; no reliable D call. V was shortened by 1 base and J by 3 bases, with 15 bases between the two germline ends. CDR1 is SGHVS and CDR2 is FQNEAQ in the germline V gene. The CDR3 runs to 16 residues. This chain's CDR3 is CASSLGYGNLKETQYF. CDR3 nucleotide sequence: TGTGCCAGCAGCTTAGGTTACGGTAACCTCAAAGAGACCCAGTACTTC.

The rearrangement joins TRBV4-2 to TRBJ2-5, with 7 bases lining up with TRBD2. Germline CDR1 is LGHNA and CDR2 is YNFKEQ. Trimming took 1 base from V and 4 from J; bases not matched to a gene: 15. This CDR3 is built from 18 residues. The CDR3 here is CASSQVGGNGIGRETQYF. DNA of the CDR3: TGTGCCAGCAGCCAAGTGGGGGGGAATGGGATAGGGCGAGAGACCCAGTACTTC.

This clone has a handful of counts. This chain connects TRBV7-2 to TRBJ2-1; 9 bases are shared with TRBD1. The CDR3 runs 14 residues. Germline-derived CDR1 and CDR2 are SGHTA and FQGNSA. The V gene end was trimmed by 7 bases and the J gene end by 2 bases; junction bases not matched to a gene: 3. The CDR3 protein is CASNRDRAYNEQFF. The CDR3 coding sequence is TGTGCCAGCAACCGGGACAGGGCCTACAATGAGCAGTTCTTC.

This rearrangement joins TRBV30 to TRBJ2-7, with D uncertain. Germline V gives CDR1 GTSNPN, CDR2 SVGIG (reference sequence). The CDR3 is made up of 13 amino acids. V lost 4 bases, J lost 3 bases, and 13 bases lay in between. CDR3: CAWNGFGGYEQYF. The DNA of the CDR3 is TGTGCCTGGAATGGCTTTGGCGGCTACGAGCAGTACTTC. Combining the CDR3 with reference TRBV30 and TRBJ2-7 gives the whole variable domain SQTIHQWPATLVQPVGSPLSLECTVEGTSNPNLYWYRQAAGRGLQLLFYSVGIGQISSEVPQNLSASRPQDRQFILSSKKLLLSDSGFYLCAWNGFGGYEQYFGPGTRLTVT.

The V and J genes are TRBV11-1 and TRBJ2-2; 7 bases map to TRBD1. Germline trimming cut 1 base from V and 6 bases from J; bases unmatched to any gene: 5. The CDR3 is 15 residues long. Germline lookup yields CDR1 SGHAT and CDR2 FQDESV (reference sequence). Here the CDR3 reads CASSLGPTGSGELFF. CDR3 coding DNA: TGTGCCAGCAGCTTAGGCCCGACAGGGTCCGGGGAGCTGTTTTTT. The entire variable domain, with the rest obtained from reference TRBV11-1 and TRBJ2-2, is as follows: EAEVAQSPRYKITEKSQAVAFWCDPISGHATLYWYRQILGQGPELLVQFQDESVVDDSQLPKDRFSAERLKGVDSTLKIQPAELGDSAMYLCASSLGPTGSGELFFGEGSRLTVL.

This clone was counted a few times. The V call is TRBV7-9, the J call TRBJ2-3; TRBD2 aligns across 8 bases. CDR3 length: 14 residues. Germline V gene lookup returns CDR1 SEHNR and CDR2 FQNEAQ (reference sequence). J lost 4 bases, V lost 3 bases, and 3 bases had no gene match. The CDR3 region is CASSFTTSADTQYF. CDR3 DNA: TGTGCCAGCAGCTTTACGACTAGCGCAGATACGCAGTATTTT.

This clone was detected only a few times. V is TRBV5-1 and J is TRBJ1-2; D remains unclear. Germline V gene lookup returns CDR1 SGHRS and CDR2 YFSETQ. The V end lost 5 bases, the J end lost 6 bases, and 14 bases lay between the germline ends. The CDR3 has 13 amino acids. CDR3 in amino acids: CASRATGKDGYTF. Here the CDR3 DNA reads TGCGCCAGCAGGGCCACGGGGAAGGATGGCTACACCTTC.

This clone was detected only a few times. The rearrangement uses TRBV28 and TRBJ1-2; D gene uncertain. Trimming left V 6 bases short and J 9 bases short, with 17 bases between. This CDR3 has 13 residues. The germline V gene has CDR1 MDHEN and CDR2 SYDVKM. The CDR3 loop is CASSDLQATRYTF. The DNA for the CDR3 is TGTGCCAGCAGCGACCTTCAGGCCACCCGCTACACCTTC.

CDR3: CSVEVRGNTEAFF. Written as DNA, the CDR3 is TGCAGCGTTGAAGTACGAGGGAACACTGAAGCTTTCTTT. The chain joins TRBV29-1 to TRBJ1-1; D unclear. There are 13 residues in the CDR3. Trimming took off 1 base at V and 1 base at J, with 7 bases between the two ends. CDR1 and CDR2 (germline): SQVTM, ANQGSEA.

Concerning this clone: This same CDR3 is encoded by further DNA sequences in the sample. The rearrangement uses TRBV23-1 and TRBJ1-6; the D is unclear. TRBV23-1 is recorded as an ORF, its role being uncertain. Trimming stripped 7 bases from V and 0 bases from J, with 13 bases between. The CDR3 has 16 residues. This CDR3 reads CASIRIQSSYNSPLHF. CDR3 DNA: TGCGCCAGCATCCGGATACAGAGCTCCTATAATTCACCCCTCCACTTT.

Only a few counts were recorded for this clone. The rearrangement uses TRBV6-1 and TRBJ1-5; D perhaps matches TRBD1 (5 bases). Trimming took off 6 bases at V and 2 bases at J, with 8 bases between the two ends. CDR1 and CDR2 from the germline V gene are MNHNS and SASEGT. The CDR3 totals 13 residues. CDR3 sequence reads: CASRGGRNQPQHF. CDR3 nucleotides: TGTGCCAGCAGGGGGGGACGCAATCAGCCCCAGCATTTT.

This clone was seen a few times. The V and J genes are TRBV9 and TRBJ1-1, with D tentatively TRBD1 (5 bases). The V end was cut by 4 bases, the J end by 4 bases, with 14 bases between. CDR1 and CDR2 from the germline V gene are SGDLS and YYNGEE. This CDR3 region has 14 residues. CDR3: CASSLEGGTTEAFF. CDR3 DNA: TGTGCCAGCAGCCTAGAGGGAGGGACCACTGAAGCTTTCTTT. Combining the CDR3 with reference TRBV9 and TRBJ1-1 gives the whole variable domain DSGVTQTPKHLITATGQRVTLRCSPRSGDLSVYWYQQSLDQGLQFLIQYYNGEERAKGNILERFSAQQFPDLHSELNLSSLELGDSALYFCASSLEGGTTEAFFGQGTRLTVV.

The table lists this clone with a few counts. J is TRBJ1-4 and V is TRBV7-9, with 11 bases fitting TRBD1. The V segment lost 5 bases and the J segment 2 bases; nucleotides outside the gene matches: 4. Germline V lookup: CDR1 SEHNR, CDR2 FQNEAQ (reference sequence). The CDR3 consists of 16 residues. CDR3 loop: CASSRGDRGTNEKLFF. For the CDR3, the DNA is TGTGCCAGCAGCCGCGGGGACAGGGGGACTAATGAAAAACTGTTTTTT.

As regards this clone: Other DNA sequences in the same sample also yield this CDR3. The chain recombines TRBV5-1 with TRBJ2-2; 8 bases match TRBD1. After removal of 6 bases from V and 3 bases from J, the junction contained 10 bases not matched to a gene. Germline V gene sequence: CDR1 SGHRS, CDR2 YFSETQ. The length of the CDR3 is 16 residues. CDR3 region: CASNLGQGAYTGELFF. DNA for the CDR3: TGCGCCAGCAACCTTGGGCAGGGGGCTTACACCGGGGAGCTGTTTTTT.

This clone was seen more than once but under ten times. The V and J genes are TRBV29-1 and TRBJ2-7, with D perhaps TRBD2 (6 bases). In germline, CDR1 is SQVTM, CDR2 ANQGSEA. This CDR3 has 11 residues. V was pared by 7 bases and J by 6 bases, with 13 bases between. CDR3 DNA: TGCAGCGCTGACCAGGGAGGCGAGCAGTACTTC. Amino acids: CSADQGGEQYF.

The chain recombines TRBV4-2 with TRBJ2-1; 13 nucleotides align to TRBD2. V was pared by 1 base and J by 9 bases, with 3 bases of the junction left unmatched. This CDR3 comprises 15 residues. CDR1 and CDR2 (germline): LGHNA, YNFKEQ. This chain's CDR3 is CASSQGTSGSIEQFF. DNA for the CDR3: TGTGCCAGCAGCCAAGGGACTAGCGGGAGCATTGAGCAGTTCTTC.

This clone was picked up a small number of times. V is TRBV9 and J is TRBJ2-7, with a possible D match to TRBD2 (5 bases). Germline loops: CDR1 SGDLS, CDR2 YYNGEE. This CDR3 has 14 amino acids. Trimming shortened V by 4 bases and J by 3 bases, and 14 bases separated the two germline ends. CDR3 region: CASSLVPGDYEQYF. In DNA form, the CDR3 reads TGTGCCAGCAGCCTGGTTCCCGGGGACTACGAGCAGTACTTC. Full variable domain (outside the CDR3, taken from reference TRBV9 and TRBJ2-7): DSGVTQTPKHLITATGQRVTLRCSPRSGDLSVYWYQQSLDQGLQFLIQYYNGEERAKGNILERFSAQQFPDLHSELNLSSLELGDSALYFCASSLVPGDYEQYFGPGTRLTVT.

This clone was observed once. V gene TRBV15 combines with J gene TRBJ2-7; TRBD1 is a possible D gene (5 bases). V lost 0 bases and J 4 bases, leaving 19 bases between the germline ends. The germline CDR1 and CDR2 sequences are LNHNV and YYDKDF (reference sequence). The CDR3 runs 17 residues. The DNA for the CDR3 is TGTGCCACCAGCAGAGATCGGATCGCGCAGGGTGCTTACGAGCAGTACTTC. Its translation is CATSRDRIAQGAYEQYF.

This chain joins TRBV28 and TRBJ2-6, with D tentatively TRBD1 (5 bases). The CDR3 runs to 15 residues. The V and J ends lost 7 bases and 0 bases respectively, with 10 bases between them. The germline V gene has CDR1 MDHEN and CDR2 SYDVKM. CDR3 region: CASKSDSSGANVLTF. The CDR3 region has the DNA TGTGCCAGCAAGTCCGACAGCTCTGGGGCCAACGTCCTGACTTTC.

There are a few counts of this clone. This rearrangement joins TRBV6-1 to TRBJ2-6; 9 bases line up with TRBD1. The germline V gene has CDR1 MNHNS and CDR2 SASEGT. The CDR3 has 13 amino acids. Germline trimming cut 4 bases from V and 12 bases from J; bases unmatched to any gene: 4. This chain's CDR3 is CASSAPGQGVLTF. The CDR3 region has the DNA TGTGCCAGCAGTGCCCCGGGACAGGGCGTCCTGACTTTC.

The rearrangement joins TRBV5-1 to TRBJ1-1, with D possibly matching TRBD1 (6 bases). V lost 0 bases and J 5 bases, leaving 17 bases between the germline ends. From germline, CDR1 is SGHRS and CDR2 YFSETQ. This CDR3 is built from 16 residues. This CDR3 reads CASSLEVGGARTEAFF. The CDR3 DNA reads as TGCGCCAGCAGCTTGGAGGTAGGGGGGGCTCGGACTGAAGCTTTCTTT.

The V and J genes are TRBV30 and TRBJ2-1, with 8 positions matching TRBD2. The CDR3 is 15 amino acids. Germline CDR1 GTSNPN, CDR2 SVGIG (reference sequence). V dropped 2 bases and J dropped 5; count of bases not matched to a gene: 8. DNA for the CDR3: TGTGCCTGGAGTAAACCGGGGGGGAACCACAATGAGCAGTTCTTC. Translated, it gives CAWSKPGGNHNEQFF.

This rearrangement joins TRBV7-2 to TRBJ2-7; 8 positions agree with TRBD2. The ends lost 1 base at V and 2 bases at J; junction bases unmatched: 1. Germline V gene sequence: CDR1 SGHTA, CDR2 FQGNSA. CDR3 length equals 14 residues. The CDR3 protein is CASSLGGLAYEQYF. The CDR3 bases are TGTGCCAGCAGCTTAGGGGGACTAGCCTACGAGCAGTACTTC.

This chain connects TRBV7-6 to TRBJ1-1, with a weak D call TRBD1 (5 bases). Germline-derived CDR1 and CDR2 are SGHVS and FNYEAQ. Trimming took 4 bases from V and 3 from J, leaving 15 bases between them. The CDR3 is 15 amino acids. The chain's CDR3 is CASSSIDGGDTEAFF. The CDR3 region has the DNA TGTGCCAGCAGCTCCATCGACGGAGGGGACACTGAAGCTTTCTTT.